This is a list of T cell receptor beta chains from one sample in a study of cytomegalovirus exposure and HLA in healthy donors. Generated by immunoSEQ multiplex PCR, the TCRdb table keeps only in-frame clones and is missing some. In the table there are about 180,000 clones, 76% of which are singletons. Sequencing was done on a sample of PBMCs. All receptors derive from a man aged 18 to 29 in good health and CMV-seronegative. CDR3s leave out the opening cysteine and the closing phenylalanine or tryptophan. The order of the fields is V gene, CDR3 protein.

V: TRBV7-8
CDR3: ASSLAAGFSPNEQF

V: TRBV5-6
CDR3: ASSWRLSSYEQY

V: TRBV5-1
CDR3: ASCRGPLSSYEQY

V: TRBV28
CDR3: ASQAGQIYGYT

V: TRBV5-1
CDR3: ASSRAGGAHNEQF

V: TRBV18
CDR3: ASSGGKNQPQH

V: TRBV2
CDR3: ASRPQGGEQF

V: TRBV19
CDR3: ASSIGSGGLNQPQH

V: TRBV28
CDR3: ASSSYSRGGREQF

V: TRBV29-1
CDR3: SVVGGAGANVLT

V: TRBV5-6
CDR3: ASSFDRRGLYEQY

V: TRBV27
CDR3: ASSHPSGRGGSYNEQF

V: TRBV19
CDR3: ASSNPVGPYNEQF

V: TRBV10-3
CDR3: AIWEESSNQPQH

V: TRBV6-5
CDR3: ASRRDSYEQY

V: TRBV5-1
CDR3: ASSVTSGKSTGELF

V: TRBV5-4
CDR3: ASSPTGKGYEQY

V: TRBV14
CDR3: ASSRTGASYNEQF

V: TRBV30
CDR3: AWSIGGGTSGSYEQY

V: TRBV27
CDR3: ATLKDRYSPLH

V: TRBV13
CDR3: ASSPRNSEETQY

V: TRBV10-3
CDR3: AISDEREVGAGELF

V: TRBV21-1
CDR3: ASRRKETSGIPYEQY

V: TRBV7-8
CDR3: ASSPRGVAGVLETQY

V: TRBV4-2
CDR3: ASSLGRRGGEQY

V: TRBV7-9
CDR3: ATRPLGGISGANVLT

V: TRBV27
CDR3: ASSLRGSTEAF

V: TRBV10-1
CDR3: AIFPDRSQNTEAF

V: TRBV5-1
CDR3: ASRGVGQETQY

V: TRBV5-1
CDR3: ASGHGETQY

V: TRBV6-8
CDR3: ASSSRQTLAKNIQY

V: TRBV14
CDR3: ASSAQNTEAF